This TCR beta chain emerged from a study of T cell responses to AZD1222 COVID-19 vaccine. Regarding the study as a whole: Mostly white British, mostly female donors; authors suggested clonal diversity may be underestimated.

The repertoire was sequenced with immunoSEQ multiplex PCR; TCRdb's copy has only in-frame clones and lacks some. The table lists around 160,000 clones, about 89% of them singletons. V was clipped by 1 base and J by 3 bases, with 12 bases between them. CDR1 is SGHVS, CDR2 FQNEAQ, per germline. This CDR3 has 15 residues. To note about this clone: Its matching antigen is unknown.

This TCR was sampled from an adult who received the AZD1222 COVID-19 vaccine. Sequencing used peripheral blood, obtained 28 days after the second AZD1222 dose. The genes are TRBV7-8 and TRBJ1-1; D remains ambiguous. This CDR3 is CASSLEGRLYTEAFF. Here the CDR3 DNA reads TGTGCCAGCAGCTTAGAAGGTCGCCTCTACACTGAAGCTTTCTTT.